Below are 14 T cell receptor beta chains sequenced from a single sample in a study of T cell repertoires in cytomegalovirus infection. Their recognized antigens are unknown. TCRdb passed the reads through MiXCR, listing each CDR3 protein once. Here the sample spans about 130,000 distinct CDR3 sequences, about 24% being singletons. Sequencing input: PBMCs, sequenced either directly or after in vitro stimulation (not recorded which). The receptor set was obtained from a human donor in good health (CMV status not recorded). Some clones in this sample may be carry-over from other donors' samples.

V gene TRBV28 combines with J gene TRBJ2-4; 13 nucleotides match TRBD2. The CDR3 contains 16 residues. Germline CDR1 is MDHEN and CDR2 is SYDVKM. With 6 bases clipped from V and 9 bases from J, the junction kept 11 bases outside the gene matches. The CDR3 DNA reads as TGTGCCAGCAGCGCGCTTGGGACTAGCGGGACAGGCATTCAGTACTTC. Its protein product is CASSALGTSGTGIQYF.

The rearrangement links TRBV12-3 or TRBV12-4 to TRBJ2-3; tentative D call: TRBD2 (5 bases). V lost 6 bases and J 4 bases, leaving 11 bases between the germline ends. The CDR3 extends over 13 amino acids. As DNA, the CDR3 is TGTGCCAGCAGCCGGCAACTAGCAGATACGCAGTATTTT. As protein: CASSRQLADTQYF.

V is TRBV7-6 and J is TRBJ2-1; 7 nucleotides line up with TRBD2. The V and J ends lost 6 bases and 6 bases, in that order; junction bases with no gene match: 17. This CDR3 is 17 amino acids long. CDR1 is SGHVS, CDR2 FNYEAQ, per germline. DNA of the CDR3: TGTGCCAGCAGACTGGACTTTATGGGCGGGAGAGTCAATGAGCAGTTCTTC. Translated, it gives CASRLDFMGGRVNEQFF. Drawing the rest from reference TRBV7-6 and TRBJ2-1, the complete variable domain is GAGVSQSPRYKVTKRGQDVALRCDPISGHVSLYWYRQALGQGPEFLTYFNYEAQQDKSGLPNDRFSAERPEGSISTLTIQRTEQRDSAMYRCASRLDFMGGRVNEQFFGPGTRLTVL.

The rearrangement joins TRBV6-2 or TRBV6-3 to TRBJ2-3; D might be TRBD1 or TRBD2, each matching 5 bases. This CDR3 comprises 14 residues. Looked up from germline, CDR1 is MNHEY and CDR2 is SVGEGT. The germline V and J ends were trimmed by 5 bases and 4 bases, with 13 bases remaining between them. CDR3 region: CASSQSGPADTQYF. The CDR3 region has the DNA TGTGCCAGCAGTCAATCGGGACCTGCAGATACGCAGTATTTT.

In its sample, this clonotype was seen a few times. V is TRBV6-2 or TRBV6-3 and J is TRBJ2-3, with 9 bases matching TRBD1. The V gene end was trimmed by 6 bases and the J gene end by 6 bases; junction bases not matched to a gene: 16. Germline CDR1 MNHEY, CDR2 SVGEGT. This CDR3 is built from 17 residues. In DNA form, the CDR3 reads TGTGCCAGCAGGACTCGAGGACAGGGGTACGCACAGGATACGCAGTATTTT. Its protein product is CASRTRGQGYAQDTQYF.

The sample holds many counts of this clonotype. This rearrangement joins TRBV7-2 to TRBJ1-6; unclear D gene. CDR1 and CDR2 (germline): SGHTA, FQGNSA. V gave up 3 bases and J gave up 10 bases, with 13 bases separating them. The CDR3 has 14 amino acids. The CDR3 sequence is CASSFPQAASPLHF. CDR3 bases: TGTGCCAGCAGCTTTCCCCAGGCAGCCTCACCCCTCCACTTT.

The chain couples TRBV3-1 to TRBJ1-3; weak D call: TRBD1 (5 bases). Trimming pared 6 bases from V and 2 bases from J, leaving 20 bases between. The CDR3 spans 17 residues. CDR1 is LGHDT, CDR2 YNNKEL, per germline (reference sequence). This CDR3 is CASRSLMKGPPGNTIYF. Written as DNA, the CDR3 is TGTGCCAGCAGGTCATTAATGAAGGGGCCGCCTGGAAACACCATATATTTT.

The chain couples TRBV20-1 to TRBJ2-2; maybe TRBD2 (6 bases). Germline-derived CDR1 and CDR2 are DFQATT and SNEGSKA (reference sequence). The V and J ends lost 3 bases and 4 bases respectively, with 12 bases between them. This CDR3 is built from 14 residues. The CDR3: CSASSLAPTGELFF. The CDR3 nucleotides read TGCAGTGCTAGCTCCCTAGCGCCCACCGGGGAGCTGTTTTTT.

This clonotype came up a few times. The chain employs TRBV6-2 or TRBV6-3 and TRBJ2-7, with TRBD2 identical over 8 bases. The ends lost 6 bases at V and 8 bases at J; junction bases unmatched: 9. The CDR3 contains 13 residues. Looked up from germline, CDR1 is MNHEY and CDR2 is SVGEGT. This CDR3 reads CASRDGRAVQQYF. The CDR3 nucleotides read TGTGCCAGCAGAGACGGGAGGGCCGTGCAGCAGTACTTC.

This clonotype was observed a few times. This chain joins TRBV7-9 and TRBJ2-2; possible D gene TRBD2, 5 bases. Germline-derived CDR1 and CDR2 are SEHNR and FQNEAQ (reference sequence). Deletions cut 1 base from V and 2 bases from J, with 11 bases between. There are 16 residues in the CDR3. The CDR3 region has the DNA TGTGCCAGCAGCTTAGATGGACTCCGAAACACCGGGGAGCTGTTTTTT. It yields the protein CASSLDGLRNTGELFF.

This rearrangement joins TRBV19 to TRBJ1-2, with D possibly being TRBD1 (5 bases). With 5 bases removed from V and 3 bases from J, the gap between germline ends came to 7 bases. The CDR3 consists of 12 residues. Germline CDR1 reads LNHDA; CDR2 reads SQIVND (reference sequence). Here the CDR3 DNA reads TGTGCCAGTAGTGACAGTCACTATGGCTACACCTTC. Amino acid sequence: CASSDSHYGYTF.

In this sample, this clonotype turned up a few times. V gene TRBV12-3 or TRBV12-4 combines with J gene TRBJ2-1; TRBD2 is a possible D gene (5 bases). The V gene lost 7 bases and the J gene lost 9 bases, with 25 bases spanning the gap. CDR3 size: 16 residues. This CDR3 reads CASTPAEERVWGEQFF. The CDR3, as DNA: TGTGCCAGCACCCCTGCTGAGGAGAGGGTTTGGGGTGAGCAGTTCTTC.

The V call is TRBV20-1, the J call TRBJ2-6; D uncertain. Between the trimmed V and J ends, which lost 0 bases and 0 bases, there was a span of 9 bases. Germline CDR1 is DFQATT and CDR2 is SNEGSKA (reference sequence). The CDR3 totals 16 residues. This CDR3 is CSARDQSFSGANVLTF. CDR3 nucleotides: TGCAGTGCTAGAGATCAAAGTTTCTCTGGGGCCAACGTCCTGACTTTC.

In nucleotides, the CDR3 is TGCAGTGCTAGACTCGGGTCGGACGGCGGCTACACCTTC. Amino acid sequence: CSARLGSDGGYTF. This chain uses TRBV20-1 with TRBJ1-2; D is uncertain. Germline V gene data show CDR1 as DFQATT and CDR2 as SNEGSKA (reference sequence). The CDR3 sequence is 13 residues long. With 2 bases removed from V and 8 bases from J, the gap between germline ends came to 15 bases.